Listed below are T cell receptor beta chains from one sample, sequenced in a study of cytomegalovirus exposure and HLA in healthy donors. The data were produced by immunoSEQ multiplex PCR, yet TCRdb's version contains in-frame clones alone and is incomplete. Of 60,000 to 80,000 clones in the sample, 70% to 85% were seen once. The sequenced sample consisted of PBMCs. The source is a girl between 5 and 17 years old in good health and CMV-seropositive. CDR3s include the opening cysteine and the closing phenylalanine or tryptophan. Fields, in order: D gene, V gene, clone size, J gene, CDR3 protein, CDR3 DNA. The D gene is left open where the match is weak. The size field is filled for only some rows; it gives once, few, many or a size class.

D: NA
V: TRBV7-8
size: NA
J: TRBJ1-1
CDR3: CASSSTQNTEAFF
DNA: TGTGCCAGCAGCTCTACCCAGAACACTGAAGCTTTCTTT

D: TRBD2
V: TRBV7-9
size: NA
J: TRBJ2-7
CDR3: CASSLGLAGVGEQYF
DNA: TGTGCCAGCAGCTTAGGACTGGCGGGAGTTGGCGAGCAGTACTTC

D: TRBD2
V: TRBV4-2
size: NA
J: TRBJ2-3
CDR3: CASSQDLGLAGGTDTQYF
DNA: TGTGCCAGCAGCCAAGATCTCGGACTAGCGGGGGGCACAGATACGCAGTATTTT

D: TRBD1
V: TRBV7-2
size: NA
J: TRBJ1-2
CDR3: CAGGPRQGYGYTF
DNA: TGTGCCGGGGGGCCCCGACAGGGATATGGCTACACCTTC

D: NA
V: TRBV28
size: NA
J: TRBJ1-5
CDR3: CASSLYQGSNQPQHF
DNA: TGTGCCAGCAGTTTATATCAGGGTAGCAATCAGCCCCAGCATTTT

D: TRBD1
V: TRBV28
size: NA
J: TRBJ1-1
CDR3: CASGGTGLNTEAFF
DNA: TGTGCCAGCGGAGGGACAGGGCTGAACACTGAAGCTTTCTTT

D: NA
V: TRBV5-1
size: NA
J: TRBJ1-1
CDR3: CASRRDVGNTEAFF
DNA: TGCGCCAGCAGGAGGGATGTAGGGAACACTGAAGCTTTCTTT

D: NA
V: TRBV4-3
size: NA
J: TRBJ2-3
CDR3: CASSQESRTDTQYF
DNA: TGCGCCAGCAGCCAAGAGAGTCGCACAGATACGCAGTATTTT

D: NA
V: TRBV30
size: NA
J: TRBJ1-2
CDR3: CAWNGAGETNYGYTF
DNA: TGTGCCTGGAACGGGGCAGGGGAGACTAACTATGGCTACACCTTC

D: NA
V: TRBV9
size: once
J: TRBJ2-1
CDR3: CASSVGKETNEQFF
DNA: TGTGCCAGCAGCGTAGGGAAGGAGACCAATGAGCAGTTCTTC

D: NA
V: TRBV11-2
size: NA
J: TRBJ2-4
CDR3: CASSSRLEGGNIQYF
DNA: TGTGCCAGCAGCTCCCGACTAGAGGGAGGAAACATTCAGTACTTC

D: TRBD1
V: TRBV29-1
size: NA
J: TRBJ2-7
CDR3: CSAQGGPYYEQYF
DNA: TGCAGCGCTCAAGGGGGCCCCTACTACGAGCAGTACTTC

D: NA
V: TRBV5-6
size: NA
J: TRBJ2-1
CDR3: CASSLESIQFF
DNA: TGTGCCAGCAGCTTGGAGAGCATCCAGTTCTTC

D: NA
V: TRBV5-6
size: NA
J: TRBJ2-1
CDR3: CASSSISRGVIVNEQFF
DNA: TGTGCCAGCAGCTCCATCTCCCGGGGAGTGATTGTAAATGAGCAGTTCTTC

D: TRBD1
V: TRBV4-1
size: NA
J: TRBJ2-5
CDR3: CASSQGQGAETQYF
DNA: TGCGCCAGCAGCCAAGGACAGGGGGCAGAGACCCAGTACTTC

D: TRBD2
V: TRBV29-1
size: NA
J: TRBJ2-1
CDR3: CSVGSGVYNEQFF
DNA: TGCAGCGTTGGAAGCGGGGTCTACAATGAGCAGTTCTTC

D: NA
V: TRBV27
size: once
J: TRBJ1-5
CDR3: CASSFRDSNQPQHF
DNA: TGTGCCAGCAGTTTTCGGGATAGCAATCAGCCCCAGCATTTT

D: TRBD1
V: TRBV6-5
size: NA
J: TRBJ2-7
CDR3: CASSAGTGGYEQYF
DNA: TGTGCCAGCAGTGCCGGGACAGGGGGTTACGAGCAGTACTTC

D: TRBD1
V: TRBV7-9
size: few
J: TRBJ1-2
CDR3: CASSSTGVDYTF
DNA: TGTGCCAGCAGCTCAACAGGGGTAGACTACACCTTC

D: TRBD2
V: TRBV28
size: NA
J: TRBJ2-1
CDR3: CASSRILAGTYNEQFF
DNA: TGTGCCAGCAGTCGTATCCTAGCGGGAACCTACAATGAGCAGTTCTTC

D: TRBD1
V: TRBV5-1
size: NA
J: TRBJ1-2
CDR3: CASSLLQGALGYTF
DNA: TGCGCCAGCAGCCTCTTACAGGGGGCATTGGGCTACACCTTC

D: NA
V: TRBV7-9
size: NA
J: TRBJ2-7
CDR3: CASSLVGGGTYEQYF
DNA: TGTGCCAGCAGCTTAGTAGGTGGGGGGACCTACGAGCAGTACTTC

D: NA
V: TRBV15
size: NA
J: TRBJ2-7
CDR3: CATSGNLGRSYEQYF
DNA: TGTGCCACCAGCGGCAACTTGGGCAGGTCCTACGAGCAGTACTTC

D: NA
V: TRBV27
size: NA
J: TRBJ2-5
CDR3: CASSLMGDGTQYF
DNA: TGTGCCAGCAGTTTAATGGGAGATGGGACCCAGTACTTC

D: NA
V: TRBV19
size: NA
J: TRBJ2-3
CDR3: CASTNPPDTQYF
DNA: TGTGCCAGTACTAACCCTCCAGATACGCAGTATTTT

D: NA
V: TRBV6-5
size: few
J: TRBJ2-3
CDR3: CASSPGTDTQYF
DNA: TGTGCCAGCAGTCCGGGCACAGATACGCAGTATTTT

D: NA
V: TRBV7-9
size: NA
J: TRBJ2-7
CDR3: CASSLGAVADEQYF
DNA: TGTGCCAGCAGCTTAGGGGCTGTAGCGGACGAGCAGTACTTC

D: TRBD1
V: TRBV28
size: NA
J: TRBJ1-5
CDR3: CASTETGYSNQPQHF
DNA: TGTGCCAGCACGGAGACAGGGTATAGCAATCAGCCCCAGCATTTT

D: NA
V: TRBV6-4
size: once
J: TRBJ2-3
CDR3: CASSARSGTDTQYF
DNA: TGTGCCAGCAGTGCCAGGTCGGGCACAGATACGCAGTATTTT